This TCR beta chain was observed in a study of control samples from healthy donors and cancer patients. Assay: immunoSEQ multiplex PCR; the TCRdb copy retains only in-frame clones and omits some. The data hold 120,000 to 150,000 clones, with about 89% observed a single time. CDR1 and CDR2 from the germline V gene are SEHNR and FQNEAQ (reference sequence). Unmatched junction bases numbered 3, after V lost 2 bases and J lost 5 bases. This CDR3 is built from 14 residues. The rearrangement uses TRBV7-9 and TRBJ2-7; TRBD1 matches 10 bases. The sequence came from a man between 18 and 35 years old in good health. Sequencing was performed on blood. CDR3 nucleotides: TGTGCCAGCAGCTTACCCGGGACAGGGGACGAGCAGTACTTC. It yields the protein CASSLPGTGDEQYF.